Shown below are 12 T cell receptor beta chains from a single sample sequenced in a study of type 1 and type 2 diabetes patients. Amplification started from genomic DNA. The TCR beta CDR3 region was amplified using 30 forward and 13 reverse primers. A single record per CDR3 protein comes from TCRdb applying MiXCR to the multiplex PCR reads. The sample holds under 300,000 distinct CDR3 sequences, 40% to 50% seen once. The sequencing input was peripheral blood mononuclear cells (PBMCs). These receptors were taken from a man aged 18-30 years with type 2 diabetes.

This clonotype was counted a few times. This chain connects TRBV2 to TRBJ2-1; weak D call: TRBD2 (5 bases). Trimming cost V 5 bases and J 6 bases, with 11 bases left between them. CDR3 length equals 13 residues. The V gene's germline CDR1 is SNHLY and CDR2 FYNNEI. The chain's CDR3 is CASSQTSVNEQFF. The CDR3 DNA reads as TGTGCCAGCAGTCAAACTAGTGTCAATGAGCAGTTCTTC.

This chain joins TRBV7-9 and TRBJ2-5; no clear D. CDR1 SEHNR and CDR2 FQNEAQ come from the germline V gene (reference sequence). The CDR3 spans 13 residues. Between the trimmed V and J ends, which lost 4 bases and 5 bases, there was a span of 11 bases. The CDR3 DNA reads TGTGCCAGCAGCTCCCACAGTATGGAGACCCAGTACTTC. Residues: CASSSHSMETQYF.

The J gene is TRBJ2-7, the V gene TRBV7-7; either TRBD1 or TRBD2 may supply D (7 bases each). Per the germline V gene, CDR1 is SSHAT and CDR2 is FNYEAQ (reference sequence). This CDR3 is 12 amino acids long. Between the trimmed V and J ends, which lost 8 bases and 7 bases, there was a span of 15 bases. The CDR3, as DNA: TGTGCCAGCGCAGCAGGGGGGGGAGAGCAGTACTTC. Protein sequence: CASAAGGGEQYF.

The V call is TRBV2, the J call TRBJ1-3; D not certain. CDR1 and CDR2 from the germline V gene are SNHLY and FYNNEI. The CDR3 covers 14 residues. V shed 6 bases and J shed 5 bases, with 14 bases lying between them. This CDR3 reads CASSSTSPRNTIYF. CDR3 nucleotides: TGTGCCAGCAGCTCGACAAGTCCCCGAAACACCATATATTTT.

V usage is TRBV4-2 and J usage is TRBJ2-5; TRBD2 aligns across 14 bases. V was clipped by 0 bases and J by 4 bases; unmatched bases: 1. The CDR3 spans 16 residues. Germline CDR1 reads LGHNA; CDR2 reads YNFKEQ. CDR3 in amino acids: CASSQDGTSGRETQYF. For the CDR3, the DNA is TGTGCCAGCAGCCAAGATGGGACTAGCGGGAGAGAGACCCAGTACTTC.

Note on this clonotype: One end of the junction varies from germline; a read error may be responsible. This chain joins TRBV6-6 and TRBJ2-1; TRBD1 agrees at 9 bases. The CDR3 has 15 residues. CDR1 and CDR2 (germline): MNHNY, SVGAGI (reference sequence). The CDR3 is CATSRTGVSYNEQFF. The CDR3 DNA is TGCGCCACCTCCCGGACAGGGGTCTCCTACAATGAGCAGTTCTTC.

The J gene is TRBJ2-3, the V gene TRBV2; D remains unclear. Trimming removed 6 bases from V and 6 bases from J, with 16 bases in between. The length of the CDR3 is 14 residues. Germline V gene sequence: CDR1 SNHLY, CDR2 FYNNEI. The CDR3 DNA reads TGTGCCAGCAGCCGTCCCGGCCCCCCCGATACGCAGTATTTT. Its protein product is CASSRPGPPDTQYF.

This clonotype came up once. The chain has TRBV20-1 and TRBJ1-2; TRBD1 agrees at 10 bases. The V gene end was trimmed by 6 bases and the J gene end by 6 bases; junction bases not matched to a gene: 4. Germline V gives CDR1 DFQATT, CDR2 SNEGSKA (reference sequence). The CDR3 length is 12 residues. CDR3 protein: CSARDRGNGYTF. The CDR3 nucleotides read TGCAGTGCGAGGGACAGGGGAAATGGCTACACCTTC.

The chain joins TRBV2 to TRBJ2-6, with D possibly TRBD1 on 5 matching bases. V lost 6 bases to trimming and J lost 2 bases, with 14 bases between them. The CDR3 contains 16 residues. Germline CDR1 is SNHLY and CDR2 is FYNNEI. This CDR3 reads CASSDQGRAGANVLTF. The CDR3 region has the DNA TGTGCCAGCAGCGACCAGGGTAGGGCTGGGGCCAACGTCCTGACTTTC.

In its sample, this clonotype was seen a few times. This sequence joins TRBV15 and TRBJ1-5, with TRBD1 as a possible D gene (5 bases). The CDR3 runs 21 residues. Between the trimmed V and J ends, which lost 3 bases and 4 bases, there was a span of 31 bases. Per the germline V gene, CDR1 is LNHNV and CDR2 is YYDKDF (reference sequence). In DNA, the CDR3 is TGTGCCACCAGCAGCCTAGGCTCCTGGGGCCGGGCCCTAACCTCTAATCAGCCCCAGCATTTT. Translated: CATSSLGSWGRALTSNQPQHF.

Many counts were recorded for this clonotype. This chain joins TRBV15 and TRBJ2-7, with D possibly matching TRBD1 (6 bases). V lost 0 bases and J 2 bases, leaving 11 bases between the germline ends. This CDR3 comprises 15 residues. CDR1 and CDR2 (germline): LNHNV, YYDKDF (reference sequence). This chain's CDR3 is CATSREQGATYEQYF. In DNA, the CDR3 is TGTGCCACCAGCAGAGAACAGGGAGCTACCTACGAGCAGTACTTC.

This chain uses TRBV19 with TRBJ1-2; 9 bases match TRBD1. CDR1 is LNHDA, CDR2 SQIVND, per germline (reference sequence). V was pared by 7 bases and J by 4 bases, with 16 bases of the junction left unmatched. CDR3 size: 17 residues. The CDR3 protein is CASTLTQGAVFLYGYTF. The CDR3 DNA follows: TGTGCCAGTACCCTTACACAGGGGGCGGTCTTTCTCTATGGCTACACCTTC. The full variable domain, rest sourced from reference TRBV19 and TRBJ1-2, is DGGITQSPKYLFRKEGQNVTLSCEQNLNHDAMYWYRQDPGQGLRLIYYSQIVNDFQKGDIAEGYSVSREKKESFPLTVTSAQKNPTAFYLCASTLTQGAVFLYGYTFGSGTRLTVV.